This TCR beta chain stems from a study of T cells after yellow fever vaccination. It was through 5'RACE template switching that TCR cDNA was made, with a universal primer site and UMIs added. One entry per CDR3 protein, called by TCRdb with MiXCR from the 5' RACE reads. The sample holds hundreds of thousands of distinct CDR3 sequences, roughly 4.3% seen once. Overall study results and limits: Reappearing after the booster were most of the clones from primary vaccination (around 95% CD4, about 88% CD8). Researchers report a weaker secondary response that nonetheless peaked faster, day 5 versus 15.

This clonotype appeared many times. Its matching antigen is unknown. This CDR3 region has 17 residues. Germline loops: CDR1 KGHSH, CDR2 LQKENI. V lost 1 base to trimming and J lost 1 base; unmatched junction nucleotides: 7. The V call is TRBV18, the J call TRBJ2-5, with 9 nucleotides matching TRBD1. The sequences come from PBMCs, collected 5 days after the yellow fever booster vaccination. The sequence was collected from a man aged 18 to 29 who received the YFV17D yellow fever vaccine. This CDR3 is CASSPLGSGQGQETQYF. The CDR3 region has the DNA TGTGCCAGCTCACCACTCGGGTCGGGACAGGGCCAAGAGACCCAGTACTTC.